This TCR beta chain was captured by sequencing in a study of T cell changes during pregnancy in multiple sclerosis. Only in-frame clones appear in the TCRdb table, and some are missing; sequencing was by immunoSEQ multiplex PCR. Among some 70,000 clones, 75% to 90% were seen once, and the ten largest hold 3.3%. CDR3 length equals 13 residues. Germline V gene data show CDR1 as SGHTA and CDR2 as FQGNSA. The junction had 6 bases not matched to a gene; V was cut back by 8 bases and J by 5 bases. The source is a female donor with multiple sclerosis, enrolled in a pregnancy study. This chain links TRBV7-2 with TRBJ1-2; TRBD1 aligns across 9 bases. Sequencing was performed on peripheral blood, taken before pregnancy. DNA of the CDR3: TGTGCCAGCTATTCAGGGACAGGGTATGGCTACACCTTC. Residues: CASYSGTGYGYTF.